This passage covers 25 T cell receptor beta chains from one sample sequenced in a study of T-cell memory formation after mild COVID-19. TCRdb re-analysed the 5' RACE reads in MiXCR, keeping a single row per CDR3 protein. Among about 240,000 distinct CDR3 sequences listed, 7.5% to 10% were seen once. Specimen: PBMCs or a T cell subset sorted from them (not recorded which). The receptors shown here come from a young man who had mild COVID-19 (a few samples of this study predate the infection). Cell type and time point are not known.

A few counts support this clonotype. The chain combines TRBV4-3 with TRBJ1-3, with D possibly matching TRBD1 (5 bases). The germline gives CDR1 LGHNA, CDR2 YSLEER. V shed 4 bases and J shed 7 bases, with 20 bases lying between them. The CDR3 spans 16 residues. CDR3 sequence: CASSPIPGTMGNTIYF. The CDR3 region has the DNA TGCGCCAGCAGCCCGATCCCCGGGACTATGGGGAACACCATATATTTT.

The V gene is TRBV23-1, the J gene TRBJ2-4; 9 bases match TRBD1. TRBV23-1 is annotated as an ORF whose role is uncertain. V trimming: 6 bases; J trimming: 3 bases; junction bases outside the gene matches: 3. The CDR3 loop spans 14 amino acids. CDR3 region: CASSPGQGKNIQYF. The CDR3 DNA follows: TGCGCCAGCAGCCCGGGACAGGGCAAAAACATTCAGTACTTC.

This clonotype was counted many times. This sequence joins TRBV9 and TRBJ2-1; D unresolved. V dropped 3 bases and J dropped 5 bases, with 3 bases sitting between them. The CDR3 runs to 11 residues. Germline assignment: CDR1 SGDLS and CDR2 YYNGEE. CDR3 DNA: TGTGCCAGCAGCGCGAACAATGAGCAGTTCTTC. This gives the protein CASSANNEQFF.

This clonotype was detected only a few times. This chain connects TRBV20-1 to TRBJ2-3, with D perhaps TRBD2 (6 bases). The V gene lost 5 bases and the J gene lost 0 bases, with 12 bases spanning the gap. CDR3 length: 14 amino acids. Germline V CDR1 and CDR2: DFQATT, SNEGSKA (reference sequence). In DNA, the CDR3 is TGCAGTGCTCACCCGGGAGACAGCACAGATACGCAGTATTTT. Translation gives CSAHPGDSTDTQYF.

This clonotype has a handful of counts. The genes are TRBV2 and TRBJ2-5; 10 bases map to TRBD1. V dropped 10 bases and J dropped 5; count of bases not matched to a gene: 13. The CDR3 covers 15 residues. Per germline, CDR1 SNHLY and CDR2 FYNNEI. The CDR3 loop reads CATDRDRGVGETQYF. Here the CDR3 DNA reads TGTGCCACCGATCGGGACAGGGGAGTTGGCGAGACCCAGTACTTC.

V usage is TRBV4-1 and J usage is TRBJ2-7; 10 bases fit TRBD1. J was trimmed by 4 bases and V by 7 bases; bases with no gene match: 7. CDR3 length: 14 residues. The germline V gene encodes CDR1 MGHRA and CDR2 YSYEKL. In DNA, the CDR3 is TGCGCCAGCAAACCGGGACAGGGGAGTTACGAGCAGTACTTC. This sequence encodes CASKPGQGSYEQYF.

The chain joins TRBV27 to TRBJ1-1, with D possibly being TRBD1 (5 bases). The CDR3 has 13 amino acids. Germline V gene lookup returns CDR1 MNHEY and CDR2 SMNVEV (reference sequence). Trimming removed 7 bases at V and 5 bases at J, with 14 bases between. This chain's CDR3 is CASTPGFRTEAFF. Written as DNA, the CDR3 is TGTGCCAGCACTCCAGGGTTTCGGACTGAAGCTTTCTTT.

This clonotype has a handful of counts. This chain uses TRBV20-1 with TRBJ1-2; 8 nucleotides line up with TRBD1. V trimming: 3 bases; J trimming: 8 bases; junction bases outside the gene matches: 5. This CDR3 is built from 12 residues. CDR1 is DFQATT, CDR2 SNEGSKA, per germline (reference sequence). CDR3 in DNA: TGCAGTGCTAGCACAGGGGGGACGGGCTACACCTTC. It specifies CSASTGGTGYTF.

This rearrangement joins TRBV7-9 to TRBJ2-7; TRBD1 aligns across 9 bases. J was trimmed by 3 bases and V by 4 bases; bases with no gene match: 7. CDR1 SEHNR and CDR2 FQNEAQ come from the germline V gene (reference sequence). The CDR3 is made up of 15 amino acids. Written as DNA, the CDR3 is TGTGCCAGCAGCTCATGGACAGGGGTGATCTACGAGCAGTACGTC. Translating it yields CASSSWTGVIYEQYV.

This clonotype was picked up a small number of times. The gene calls are TRBV7-9 and TRBJ2-6, with D possibly being TRBD1 (6 bases). The V end was cut by 11 bases, the J end by 4 bases, with 15 bases between. The germline V gene has CDR1 SEHNR and CDR2 FQNEAQ (reference sequence). This CDR3 spans 14 amino acids. CDR3 in DNA: TGTGCCTTTGGGGGACACTACGGGGCCAACGTCCTGACTTTC. Protein sequence: CAFGGHYGANVLTF.

This clonotype was seen only a few times. The chain uses TRBV5-1 and TRBJ2-5; the D is unclear. CDR1 and CDR2 (germline): SGHRS, YFSETQ. Trimming stripped 3 bases from V and 5 bases from J, with 11 bases between. This CDR3 has 13 amino acids. Written as DNA, the CDR3 is TGCGCCAGCAGCTGGAGTCTAGTTGAGACCCAGTACTTC. Its translation: CASSWSLVETQYF.

This clonotype appeared many times. This chain joins TRBV11-2 and TRBJ2-1; tentative D call: TRBD2 (7 bases). Germline values: CDR1 SGHAT, CDR2 FQNNGV. This CDR3 is built from 15 residues. Trimming shortened V by 1 base and J by 2 bases, and 9 bases separated the two germline ends. In DNA, the CDR3 is TGTGCCAGCAGCTTAGGGGGGGGGCCCTACAATGAGCAGTTCTTC. This sequence encodes CASSLGGGPYNEQFF.

The chain couples TRBV2 to TRBJ1-5; TRBD1 might be the D (5 bases). CDR1 and CDR2 from the germline V gene are SNHLY and FYNNEI. The ends were cut back, 8 bases at V and 6 bases at J, with 14 bases in the middle. The CDR3 contains 13 residues. CDR3 sequence: CASYSERGQPQHF. The CDR3 DNA reads TGTGCCAGCTATTCAGAAAGGGGTCAGCCCCAGCATTTT.

The gene calls are TRBV6-5 and TRBJ1-2; perhaps TRBD1 as D (6 bases). Trimming took off 5 bases at V and 4 bases at J, with 11 bases between the two ends. Looked up from germline, CDR1 is MNHEY and CDR2 is SVGAGI. This CDR3 has 13 residues. The DNA for the CDR3 is TGTGCCAGCAGTCCTTGGGGGCGCTATGGCTACACCTTC. It specifies CASSPWGRYGYTF.

The V and J genes are TRBV5-6 and TRBJ1-6, with TRBD1 matching 7 bases. This CDR3 is 16 amino acids long. Trimming cost V 3 bases and J 6 bases; bases outside gene matches: 9. The germline CDR1 and CDR2 sequences are SGHDT and YYEEEE. The CDR3 spells CASSSTNRGSNSPLHF. CDR3 sequence (DNA): TGTGCCAGCAGCTCGACGAACAGGGGAAGTAATTCACCCCTCCACTTT.

The chain combines TRBV7-9 with TRBJ2-7, with D perhaps being TRBD1 or TRBD2 (6 bases each). The CDR3 is made up of 16 amino acids. CDR1 is SEHNR and CDR2 is FQNEAQ in the germline V gene (reference sequence). V lost 3 bases to trimming and J lost 2 bases, with 17 bases between them. The CDR3 coding sequence is TGTGCCAGCAGCTTGGGGGGCAGCGGCTCCCCCTACGAGCAGTACGTC. This encodes CASSLGGSGSPYEQYV.

V is TRBV7-8 and J is TRBJ2-7, with D perhaps TRBD2 (5 bases). V was clipped by 0 bases and J by 3 bases, with 15 bases between them. CDR3 length: 16 amino acids. The germline V gene encodes CDR1 SGHVS and CDR2 FQNEAQ. CDR3: CASSLAERGLGYEQYV. For the CDR3, the DNA is TGTGCCAGCAGCTTAGCGGAGAGAGGGTTAGGCTACGAGCAGTACGTC.

V gene TRBV20-1 combines with J gene TRBJ2-7; a weak D match, TRBD2 (6 bases). The CDR3 is 15 residues long. V dropped 7 bases and J dropped 0 bases, with 19 bases sitting between them. CDR1 and CDR2 from the germline V gene are DFQATT and SNEGSKA (reference sequence). CDR3 in amino acids: CSVTLQRASSYEQYV. The CDR3 coding sequence is TGCAGTGTTACCCTCCAGCGGGCCAGCTCCTACGAGCAGTACGTC.

This clonotype has just a few counts. The rearrangement joins TRBV27 to TRBJ2-7; 10 nucleotides agree with TRBD1. CDR3 length equals 14 residues. Per germline, CDR1 MNHEY and CDR2 SMNVEV (reference sequence). V lost 4 bases to trimming and J lost 6 bases; unmatched junction nucleotides: 6. The CDR3 here is CASSWTGGRVEQYF. CDR3 nucleotides: TGTGCCAGCAGTTGGACAGGGGGTAGGGTCGAGCAGTACTTC.

This clonotype has a handful of counts. This chain joins TRBV7-6 and TRBJ2-1; D might be TRBD2 (5 bases). Germline V lookup: CDR1 SGHVS, CDR2 FNYEAQ. The length of the CDR3 is 15 residues. V lost 2 bases and J lost 4, with 12 bases in between. Written as DNA, the CDR3 is TGTGCCAGCAGCTTATGGGGAGTAGGGTACAATGAGCAGTTCTTC. Translated, it gives CASSLWGVGYNEQFF. Full variable domain (remainder filled in from reference TRBV7-6 and TRBJ2-1): GAGVSQSPRYKVTKRGQDVALRCDPISGHVSLYWYRQALGQGPEFLTYFNYEAQQDKSGLPNDRFSAERPEGSISTLTIQRTEQRDSAMYRCASSLWGVGYNEQFFGPGTRLTVL.

The chain employs TRBV7-2 and TRBJ2-5; D might be TRBD1 or TRBD2, each matching 6 bases. Deletions cut 1 base from V and 9 bases from J, with 12 bases between. CDR3 length: 13 residues. CDR1 SGHTA and CDR2 FQGNSA come from the germline V gene. The CDR3 loop is CASSLDTGRSQYF. In DNA form, the CDR3 reads TGTGCCAGCAGCTTAGACACAGGGAGGTCCCAGTACTTC.

The chain has TRBV12-3 or TRBV12-4 and TRBJ2-5, with TRBD2 matching over 7 bases. This CDR3 comprises 16 residues. V lost 7 bases and J lost 0; bases outside the gene matches: 11. The CDR3 loop reads CASTLEGREYQETQYF. In DNA form, the CDR3 reads TGTGCCAGCACTCTCGAGGGGCGGGAGTACCAAGAGACCCAGTACTTC.

This clonotype was seen ten or more times. The chain is built from TRBV20-1 and TRBJ1-5; no definite D call. CDR3 length: 13 amino acids. CDR1 and CDR2 from the germline V gene are DFQATT and SNEGSKA (reference sequence). Trimming shortened V by 3 bases and J by 7 bases, and 13 bases separated the two germline ends. In DNA, the CDR3 is TGCAGTGCTAGCCATAGCCCTAAGCAGCCCCAGCATTTT. It is translated as CSASHSPKQPQHF.

The genes are TRBV4-3 and TRBJ1-1, with a possible D match to TRBD1 (5 bases). Between the trimmed V and J ends, which lost 2 bases and 3 bases, there was a span of 10 bases. CDR1 and CDR2 from the germline V gene are LGHNA and YSLEER. CDR3 length: 14 amino acids. The chain's CDR3 is CASSQRPGHTEAFF. CDR3 coding DNA: TGCGCCAGCAGCCAAAGACCGGGGCACACTGAAGCTTTCTTT.

This clonotype was found a few times. The rearrangement joins TRBV7-2 to TRBJ2-2; possible D gene TRBD2, 6 bases. Looked up from germline, CDR1 is SGHTA and CDR2 is FQGNSA. V was shortened by 5 bases and J by 0 bases, with 10 bases between the two germline ends. The CDR3 runs 15 residues. The CDR3 region has the DNA TGTGCCAGCAGCCCGGGACTGTCGAACACCGGGGAGCTGTTTTTT. This translates into CASSPGLSNTGELFF.